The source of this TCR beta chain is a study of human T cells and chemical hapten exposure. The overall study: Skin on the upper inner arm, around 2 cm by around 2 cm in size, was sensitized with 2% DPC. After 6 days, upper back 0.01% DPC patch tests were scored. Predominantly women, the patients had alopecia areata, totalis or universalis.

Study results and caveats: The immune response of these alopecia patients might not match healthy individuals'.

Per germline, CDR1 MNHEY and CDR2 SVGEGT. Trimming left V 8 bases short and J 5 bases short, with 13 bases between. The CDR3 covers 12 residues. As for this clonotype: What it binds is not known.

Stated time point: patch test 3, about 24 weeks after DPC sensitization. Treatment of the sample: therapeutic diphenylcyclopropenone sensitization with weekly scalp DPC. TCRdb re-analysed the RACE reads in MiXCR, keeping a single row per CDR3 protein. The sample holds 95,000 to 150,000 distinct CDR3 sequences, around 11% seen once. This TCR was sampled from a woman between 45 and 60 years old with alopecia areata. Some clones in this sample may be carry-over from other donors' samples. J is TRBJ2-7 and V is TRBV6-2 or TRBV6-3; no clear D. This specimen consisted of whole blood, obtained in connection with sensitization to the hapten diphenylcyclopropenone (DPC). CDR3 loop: CASRGGTDEQYF. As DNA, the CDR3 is TGTGCCAGCCGTGGCGGAACCGACGAGCAGTACTTC.